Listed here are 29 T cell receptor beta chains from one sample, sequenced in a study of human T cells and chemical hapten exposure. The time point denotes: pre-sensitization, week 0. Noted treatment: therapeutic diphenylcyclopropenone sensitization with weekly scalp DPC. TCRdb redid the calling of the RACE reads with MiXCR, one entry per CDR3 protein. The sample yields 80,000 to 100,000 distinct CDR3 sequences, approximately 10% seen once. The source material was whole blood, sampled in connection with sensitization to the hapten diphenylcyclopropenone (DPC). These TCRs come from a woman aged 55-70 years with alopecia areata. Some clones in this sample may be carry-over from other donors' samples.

The CDR3 DNA is TGCGCCAGCAGCTTGTCCGGGACAGACAATGAGCAGTTCTTC. The encoded protein is CASSLSGTDNEQFF. This chain connects TRBV5-1 to TRBJ2-1; 7 bases map to TRBD1. The germline V gene encodes CDR1 SGHRS and CDR2 YFSETQ. The length of the CDR3 is 14 residues. With 1 base clipped from V and 5 bases from J, the junction kept 3 bases outside the gene matches.

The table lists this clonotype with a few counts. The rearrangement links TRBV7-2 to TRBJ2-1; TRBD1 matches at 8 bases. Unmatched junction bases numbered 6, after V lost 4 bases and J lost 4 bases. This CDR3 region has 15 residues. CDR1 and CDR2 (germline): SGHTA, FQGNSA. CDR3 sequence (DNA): TGTGCCAGCAGCTCGACCGGGACAGGATACAATGAGCAGTTCTTC. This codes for CASSSTGTGYNEQFF.

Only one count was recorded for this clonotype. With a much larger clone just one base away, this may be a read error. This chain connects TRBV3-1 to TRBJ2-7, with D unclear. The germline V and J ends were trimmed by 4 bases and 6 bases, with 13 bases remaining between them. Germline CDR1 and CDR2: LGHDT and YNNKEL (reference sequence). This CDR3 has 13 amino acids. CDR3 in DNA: TGTGCCAGCAGCCTACCGTCCTACGGCGAGCAGTACTTC. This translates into CASSLPSYGEQYF.

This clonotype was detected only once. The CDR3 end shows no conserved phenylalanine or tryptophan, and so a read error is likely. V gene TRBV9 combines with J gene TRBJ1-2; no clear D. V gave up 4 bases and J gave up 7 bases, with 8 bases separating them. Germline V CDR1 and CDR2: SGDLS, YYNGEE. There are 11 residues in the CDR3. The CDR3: CASSFASGYTI. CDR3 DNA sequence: TGTGCCAGCAGCTTTGCCTCTGGCTACACCATC.

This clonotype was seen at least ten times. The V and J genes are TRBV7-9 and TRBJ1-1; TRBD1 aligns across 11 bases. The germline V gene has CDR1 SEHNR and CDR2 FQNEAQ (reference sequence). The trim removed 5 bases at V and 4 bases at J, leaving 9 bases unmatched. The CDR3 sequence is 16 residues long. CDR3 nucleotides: TGTGCCAGCAGCCCTGGACAGGGGGCGCTTCTCACTGAAGCTTTCTTT. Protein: CASSPGQGALLTEAFF.

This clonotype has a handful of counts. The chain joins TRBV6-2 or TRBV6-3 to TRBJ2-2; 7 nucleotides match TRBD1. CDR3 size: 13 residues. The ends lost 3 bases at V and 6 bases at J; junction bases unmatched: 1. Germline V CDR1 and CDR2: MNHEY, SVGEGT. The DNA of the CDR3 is TGTGCCAGCAGTTATCAGGGGGCCGGGGAGCTGTTTTTT. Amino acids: CASSYQGAGELFF.

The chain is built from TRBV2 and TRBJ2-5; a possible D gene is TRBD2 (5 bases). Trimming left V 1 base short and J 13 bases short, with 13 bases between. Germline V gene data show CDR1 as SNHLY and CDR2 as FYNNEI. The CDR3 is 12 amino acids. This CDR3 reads CASSEDDRGRYF. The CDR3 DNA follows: TGTGCCAGCAGTGAAGACGACCGCGGGCGGTACTTC.

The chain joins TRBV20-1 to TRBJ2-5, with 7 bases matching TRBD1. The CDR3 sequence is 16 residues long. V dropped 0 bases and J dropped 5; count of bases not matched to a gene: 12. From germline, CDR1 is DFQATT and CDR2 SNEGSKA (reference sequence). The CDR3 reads CSARDLNRGPGETQYF. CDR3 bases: TGCAGTGCTAGAGACCTTAACAGGGGCCCCGGCGAGACCCAGTACTTC.

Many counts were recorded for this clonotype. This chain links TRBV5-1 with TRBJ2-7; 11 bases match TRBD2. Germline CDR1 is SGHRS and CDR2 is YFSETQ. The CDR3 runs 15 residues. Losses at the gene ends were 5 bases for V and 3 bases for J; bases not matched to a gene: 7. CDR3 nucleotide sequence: TGCGCCAGCAGATATCCTAGCGGGGGGATCTACGAGCAGTACTTC. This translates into CASRYPSGGIYEQYF.

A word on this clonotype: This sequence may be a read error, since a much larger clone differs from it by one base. Written as DNA, the CDR3 is TGTGCCAGCTCACCAGGGGGTTGGGGTGAGCAGTTCTTC. Its protein is CASSPGGWGEQFF. This rearrangement joins TRBV18 to TRBJ2-1, with D perhaps given as TRBD1 or TRBD2 (5 bases each). The CDR3 has 13 amino acids. Trimming shortened V by 2 bases and J by 9 bases, and 11 bases separated the two germline ends. Germline CDR1 KGHSH, CDR2 LQKENI.

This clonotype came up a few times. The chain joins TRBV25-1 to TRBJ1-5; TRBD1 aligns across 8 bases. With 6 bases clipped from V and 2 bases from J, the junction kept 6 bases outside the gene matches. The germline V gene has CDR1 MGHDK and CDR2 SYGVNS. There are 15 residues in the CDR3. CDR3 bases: TGTGCCAGCAGGCCTTCAGGGGGCGGCAATCAGCCCCAGCATTTT. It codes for CASRPSGGGNQPQHF.

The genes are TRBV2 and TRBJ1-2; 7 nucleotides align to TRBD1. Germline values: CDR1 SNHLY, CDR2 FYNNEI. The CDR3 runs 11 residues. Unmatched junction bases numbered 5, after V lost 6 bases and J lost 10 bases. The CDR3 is CASSTGVDYTF. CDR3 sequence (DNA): TGTGCCAGCAGCACAGGGGTGGACTACACCTTC.

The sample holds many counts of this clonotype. The CDR3 sequence is CSAVRPGVQYF. The DNA of the CDR3 is TGCAGTGCTGTCCGACCCGGGGTACAGTACTTC. The chain uses TRBV20-1 and TRBJ2-7; tentative D call: TRBD2 (5 bases). The length of the CDR3 is 11 residues. The germline V and J ends were trimmed by 5 bases and 10 bases, with 15 bases remaining between them. Germline CDR1 DFQATT, CDR2 SNEGSKA (reference sequence).

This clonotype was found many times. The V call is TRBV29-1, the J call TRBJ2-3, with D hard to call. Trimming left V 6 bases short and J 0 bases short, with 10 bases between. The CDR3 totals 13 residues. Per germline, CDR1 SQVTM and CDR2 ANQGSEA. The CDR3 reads CSVQKSSTDTQYF. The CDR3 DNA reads TGCAGCGTCCAAAAATCTAGCACAGATACGCAGTATTTT.

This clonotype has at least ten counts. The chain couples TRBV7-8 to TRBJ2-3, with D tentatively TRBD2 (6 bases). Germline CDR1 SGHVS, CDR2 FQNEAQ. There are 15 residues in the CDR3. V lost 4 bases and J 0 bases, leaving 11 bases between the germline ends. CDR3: CASSSAGSSTDTQYF. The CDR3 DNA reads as TGTGCCAGCAGCTCCGCGGGGTCCAGCACAGATACGCAGTATTTT.

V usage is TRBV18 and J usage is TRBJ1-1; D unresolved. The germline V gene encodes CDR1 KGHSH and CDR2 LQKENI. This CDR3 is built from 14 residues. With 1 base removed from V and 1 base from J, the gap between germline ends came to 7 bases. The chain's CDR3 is CASSPRGGNTEAFF. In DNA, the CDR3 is TGTGCCAGCTCACCACGGGGAGGGAACACTGAAGCTTTCTTT.

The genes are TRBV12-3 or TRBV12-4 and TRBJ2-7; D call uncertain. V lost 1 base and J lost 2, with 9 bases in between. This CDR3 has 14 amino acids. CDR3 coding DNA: TGTGCCAGCAGTTTAGGGGGTATCCCCTACGAGCAGTACTTC. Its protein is CASSLGGIPYEQYF.

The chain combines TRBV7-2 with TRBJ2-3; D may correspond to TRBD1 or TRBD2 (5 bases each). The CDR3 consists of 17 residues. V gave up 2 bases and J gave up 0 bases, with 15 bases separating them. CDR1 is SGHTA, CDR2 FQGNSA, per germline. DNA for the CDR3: TGTGCCAGCAGCTTAAAGGGGAGTCCTGCTAGCACAGATACGCAGTATTTT. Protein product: CASSLKGSPASTDTQYF. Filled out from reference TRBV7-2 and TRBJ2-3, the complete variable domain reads GAGVSQSPSNKVTEKGKDVELRCDPISGHTALYWYRQSLGQGLEFLIYFQGNSAPDKSGLPSDRFSAERTGGSVSTLTIQRTQQEDSAVYLCASSLKGSPASTDTQYFGPGTRLTVL.

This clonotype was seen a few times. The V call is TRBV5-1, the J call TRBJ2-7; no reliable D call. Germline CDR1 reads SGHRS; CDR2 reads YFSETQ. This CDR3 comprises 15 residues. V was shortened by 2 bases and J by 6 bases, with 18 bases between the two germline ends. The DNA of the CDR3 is TGCGCCAGCAGCTTCTTAAGAGACGGATCCGCCGAGCAGTACTTC. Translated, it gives CASSFLRDGSAEQYF.

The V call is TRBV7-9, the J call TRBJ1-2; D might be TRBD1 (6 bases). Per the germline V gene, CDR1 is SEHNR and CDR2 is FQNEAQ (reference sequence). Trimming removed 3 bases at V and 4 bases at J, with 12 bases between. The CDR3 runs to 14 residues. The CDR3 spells CASSFGQSVYGYTF. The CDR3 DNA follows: TGTGCCAGCAGCTTCGGACAGAGTGTCTATGGCTACACCTTC.

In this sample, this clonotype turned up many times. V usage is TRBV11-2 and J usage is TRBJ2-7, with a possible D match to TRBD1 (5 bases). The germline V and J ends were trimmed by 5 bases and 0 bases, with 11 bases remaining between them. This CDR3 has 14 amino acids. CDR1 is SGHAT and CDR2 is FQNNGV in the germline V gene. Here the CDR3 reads CASSPNRFSYEQYF. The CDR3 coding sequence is TGTGCCAGCAGCCCAAACAGGTTCTCCTACGAGCAGTACTTC.

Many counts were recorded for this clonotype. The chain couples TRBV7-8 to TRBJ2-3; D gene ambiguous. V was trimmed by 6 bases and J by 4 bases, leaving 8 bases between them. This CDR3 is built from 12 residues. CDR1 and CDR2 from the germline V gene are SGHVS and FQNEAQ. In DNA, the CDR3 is TGTGCCAGCAGATCGGGTGCAGATACGCAGTATTTT. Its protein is CASRSGADTQYF.

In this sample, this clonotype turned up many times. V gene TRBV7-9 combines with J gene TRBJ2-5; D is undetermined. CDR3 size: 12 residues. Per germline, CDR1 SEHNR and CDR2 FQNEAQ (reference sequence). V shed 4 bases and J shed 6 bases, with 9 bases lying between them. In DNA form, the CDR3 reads TGTGCCAGCAGCTCGAGCAGTCAGACCCAGTACTTC. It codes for CASSSSSQTQYF.

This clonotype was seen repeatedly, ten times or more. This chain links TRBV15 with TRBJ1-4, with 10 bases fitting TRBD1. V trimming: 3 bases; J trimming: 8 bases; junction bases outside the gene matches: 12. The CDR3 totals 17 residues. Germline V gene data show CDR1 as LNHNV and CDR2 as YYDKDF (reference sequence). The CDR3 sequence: CATSRAPVGQGIEKLFF. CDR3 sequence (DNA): TGTGCCACCAGCAGGGCCCCGGTGGGACAGGGGATCGAAAAACTGTTTTTT.

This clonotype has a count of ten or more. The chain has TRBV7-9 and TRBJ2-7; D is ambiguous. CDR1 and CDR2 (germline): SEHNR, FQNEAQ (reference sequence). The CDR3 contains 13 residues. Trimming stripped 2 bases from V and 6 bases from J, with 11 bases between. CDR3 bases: TGTGCCAGCAGCTTAAGGGTGGCCTCCGAGCAGTACTTC. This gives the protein CASSLRVASEQYF.

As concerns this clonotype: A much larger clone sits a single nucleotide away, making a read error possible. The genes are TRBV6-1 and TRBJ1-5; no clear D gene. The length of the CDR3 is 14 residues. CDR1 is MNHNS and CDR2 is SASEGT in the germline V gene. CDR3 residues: CASSRRPPNQPRHF. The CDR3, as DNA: TGTGCCAGCAGTCGACGGCCTCCTAATCAGCCCCGGCATTTT.

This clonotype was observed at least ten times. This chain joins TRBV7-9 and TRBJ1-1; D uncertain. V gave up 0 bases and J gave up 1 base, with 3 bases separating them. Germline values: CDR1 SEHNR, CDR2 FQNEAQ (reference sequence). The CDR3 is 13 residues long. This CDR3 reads CASSLAGNTEAFF. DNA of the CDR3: TGTGCCAGCAGCTTAGCAGGGAACACTGAAGCTTTCTTT.

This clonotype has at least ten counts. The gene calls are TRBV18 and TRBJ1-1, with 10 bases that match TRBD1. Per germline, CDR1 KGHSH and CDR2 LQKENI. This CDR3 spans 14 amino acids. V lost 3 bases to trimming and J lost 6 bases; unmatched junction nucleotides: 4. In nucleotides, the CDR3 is TGTGCCAGCTCACCGGGACAGGGGCAGGCTGAAGCTTTCTTT. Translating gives CASSPGQGQAEAFF.

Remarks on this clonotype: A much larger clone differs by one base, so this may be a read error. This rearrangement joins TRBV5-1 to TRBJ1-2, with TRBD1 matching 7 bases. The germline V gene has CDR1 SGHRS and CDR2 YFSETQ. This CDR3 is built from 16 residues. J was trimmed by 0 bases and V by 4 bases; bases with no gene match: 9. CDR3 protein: CASSHIRDSTNYGYTF. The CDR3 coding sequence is TGCGCCAGCAGCCACATTCGGGACAGCACTAACTATGGCTACACCTTC.